The 25 T cell receptor beta chains presented below share a single source sample, sequenced in a study of blood T cell repertoires in COVID-19. TCRdb's copy holds only in-frame clones and misses some; the assay was immunoSEQ multiplex PCR. This table holds 150,000 to 200,000 clones, around 87% found once. Sequencing used peripheral blood. These receptors came from a man aged 18-30 years with active or convalescent COVID-19.

J is TRBJ2-5 and V is TRBV4-3; 9 bases are a match to TRBD1. The CDR3 loop spans 16 amino acids. The J segment lost 4 bases and the V segment lost 4 bases, leaving 10 bases of the junction unmatched. In germline, CDR1 is LGHNA, CDR2 YSLEER. CDR3 coding DNA: TGCGCCAGCAGCCGCCGACAGGGGGTTTATGGAGAGACCCAGTACTTC. Translation: CASSRRQGVYGETQYF.

This clone was observed a handful of times. The rearrangement links TRBV9 to TRBJ1-3; D perhaps matches TRBD1 (6 bases). The V gene's germline CDR1 is SGDLS and CDR2 YYNGEE. The CDR3 length is 15 residues. Trimming left V 2 bases short and J 4 bases short, with 13 bases between. As DNA, the CDR3 is TGTGCCAGCAGCGTTGGGGGGGCGAAAGGAAACACCATATATTTT. Its protein is CASSVGGAKGNTIYF.

This clone came up many times. The rearrangement uses TRBV6-4 and TRBJ2-7, with 8 bases fitting TRBD2. This CDR3 spans 17 amino acids. Germline trimming cut 6 bases from V and 3 bases from J; bases unmatched to any gene: 16. The germline gives CDR1 MRHNA, CDR2 SNTAGT. CDR3 coding DNA: TGTGCCAGCAGGCGGGGGGCGTTCTCTTGGGGATTCTACGAGCAGTACGTC. Translation: CASRRGAFSWGFYEQYV.

The chain uses TRBV4-3 and TRBJ2-3, with TRBD2 matching over 14 bases. The CDR3 is 17 amino acids. Germline V lookup: CDR1 LGHNA, CDR2 YSLEER. J lost 3 bases, V lost 2 bases, and 4 bases had no gene match. Here the CDR3 reads CASSQTGTSGRTDTQYF. CDR3 sequence (DNA): TGCGCCAGCAGCCAAACCGGGACTAGCGGGAGAACAGATACGCAGTATTTT.

This chain connects TRBV14 to TRBJ2-7, with 9 bases aligning to TRBD2. V trimming: 4 bases; J trimming: 2 bases; junction bases outside the gene matches: 12. Germline V gives CDR1 SGHDN, CDR2 FVKESK. The CDR3 is made up of 17 amino acids. This CDR3 is CASSRVIAGVNPYEQYF. The CDR3, as DNA: TGTGCCAGCAGCCGGGTGATAGCGGGAGTCAACCCCTACGAGCAGTACTTC.

This clone was seen only a few times. CDR3 nucleotide sequence: TGTGCCAGTAGTATAGCTCCGGGGAACACTGAAGCTTTCTTT. Amino acid sequence: CASSIAPGNTEAFF. This chain links TRBV19 with TRBJ1-1; D call uncertain. Germline V CDR1 and CDR2: LNHDA, SQIVND (reference sequence). The CDR3 is 14 amino acids. The V end lost 1 base, the J end lost 1 base, and 7 bases lay between the germline ends.

The chain combines TRBV9 with TRBJ1-5; tentatively, D is TRBD1 (5 bases). The CDR3 totals 15 residues. The V and J ends lost 0 bases and 5 bases respectively, with 12 bases between them. Germline-derived CDR1 and CDR2 are SGDLS and YYNGEE. This CDR3 is CASSVGPGGYQPQHF. CDR3 DNA: TGTGCCAGCAGCGTAGGACCGGGGGGGTATCAGCCCCAGCATTTT.

This clone was picked up one time. The rearrangement joins TRBV7-6 to TRBJ2-6; 8 nucleotides align to TRBD1. Germline V gives CDR1 SGHVS, CDR2 FNYEAQ. V shed 5 bases and J 0 bases; nucleotides not matched to a gene: 6. The CDR3 has 17 residues. The CDR3 loop is CASSLTGDSSGANVLTF. DNA for the CDR3: TGTGCCAGCAGCCTGACAGGGGATTCCTCTGGGGCCAACGTCCTGACTTTC.

The chain joins TRBV27 to TRBJ2-2, with TRBD2 matching 7 bases. V lost 3 bases and J lost 7; bases outside the gene matches: 2. This CDR3 spans 13 amino acids. CDR1 is MNHEY, CDR2 SMNVEV, per germline (reference sequence). The CDR3 DNA is TGTGCCAGCAGTTTTGCGGGGGACGGGGAGCTGTTTTTT. The encoded protein is CASSFAGDGELFF.

The J gene is TRBJ2-5, the V gene TRBV24-1; D remains ambiguous. There are 14 residues in the CDR3. The V and J ends lost 4 bases and 9 bases respectively, with 17 bases between them. Germline CDR1 is KGHDR and CDR2 is SFDVKD. The CDR3 loop reads CATSDSGSLRAQYF. In DNA, the CDR3 is TGTGCCACCAGTGACTCCGGGTCCCTCCGCGCCCAGTACTTC.

The chain is built from TRBV21-1 and TRBJ2-1; the table names TRBD2, a call not compared with the DNA. TRBV21-1 is designated a pseudogene. The CDR3 has 16 amino acids. DNA of the CDR3: TGTGCCAGCAGCAAAGCGCTTCCGGGGTTATTCAATGAGCAGTTCTTC. Its protein is CASSKALPGLFNEQFF.

This clone appeared once. The chain recombines TRBV19 with TRBJ2-5, with TRBD1 matching over 7 bases. There are 14 residues in the CDR3. Germline-derived CDR1 and CDR2 are LNHDA and SQIVND (reference sequence). Trimming at V came to 5 bases and at J to 4 bases, leaving 7 bases not matched to a gene. The CDR3 DNA sequence: TGTGCCAGTAGTTTCACAGGGGAGTCAGAGACCCAGTACTTC. Its translation: CASSFTGESETQYF. The full variable domain, in which reference TRBV19 and TRBJ2-5 provide the parts outside the CDR3, is DGGITQSPKYLFRKEGQNVTLSCEQNLNHDAMYWYRQDPGQGLRLIYYSQIVNDFQKGDIAEGYSVSREKKESFPLTVTSAQKNPTAFYLCASSFTGESETQYFGPGTRLLVL.

This clone has only one observation. The chain carries TRBV10-3 and TRBJ2-5; D gene ambiguous. Germline V gives CDR1 ENHRY, CDR2 SYGVKD. V lost 6 bases to trimming and J lost 1 base, with 9 bases between them. CDR3 size: 13 residues. The CDR3 DNA sequence: TGTGCCATCAGGGGCAACCTCCAAGAGACCCAGTACTTC. Translating gives CAIRGNLQETQYF.

The chain joins TRBV6-4 to TRBJ2-3; tentative D call: TRBD2 (7 bases). Germline V gene sequence: CDR1 MRHNA, CDR2 SNTAGT. The CDR3 is 17 amino acids. Deletions cut 0 bases from V and 2 bases from J, with 15 bases between. The CDR3 reads CASSDSSGGGLTDTQYF. In nucleotides, the CDR3 is TGTGCCAGCAGTGACTCGAGTGGGGGGGGCCTCACAGATACGCAGTATTTT.

The J gene is TRBJ2-7, the V gene TRBV20-1; TRBD2 is a possible D gene (7 bases). The CDR3 loop spans 16 amino acids. Germline CDR1 is DFQATT and CDR2 is SNEGSKA (reference sequence). Trimming shortened V by 3 bases and J by 2 bases, and 20 bases separated the two germline ends. The CDR3 DNA sequence: TGCAGTGCTAGTAGGGGGGGCATTTTTAACACCTACGAGCAGTACGTC. Translated, it gives CSASRGGIFNTYEQYV.

The rearrangement joins TRBV27 to TRBJ1-1; weak D call: TRBD1 (6 bases). The CDR3 consists of 13 residues. V was clipped by 5 bases and J by 7 bases, with 14 bases between them. Germline CDR1 reads MNHEY; CDR2 reads SMNVEV (reference sequence). The DNA of the CDR3 is TGTGCCAGCAGTAGATATCGGGACAATGAAGCTTTCTTT. Translated, it gives CASSRYRDNEAFF.

The chain couples TRBV9 to TRBJ2-7, with D unresolved. V was pared by 1 base and J by 3 bases, with 5 bases between. The CDR3 runs to 12 residues. CDR1 and CDR2 (germline): SGDLS, YYNGEE. This CDR3 is CASSVNCYEQYV. The CDR3 DNA sequence: TGTGCCAGCAGCGTAAACTGCTACGAGCAGTACGTC.

J is TRBJ1-1 and V is TRBV6-6; the D is unclear. Looked up from germline, CDR1 is MNHNY and CDR2 is SVGAGI (reference sequence). The CDR3 spans 10 residues. The V and J ends lost 4 bases and 6 bases respectively, with 3 bases between them. DNA of the CDR3: TGTGCCAGCAGTTCCTCTGAAGCTTTCTTT. This codes for CASSSSEAFF.

This chain joins TRBV5-6 and TRBJ1-4; TRBD1 matches 9 bases. Looked up from germline, CDR1 is SGHDT and CDR2 is YYEEEE. The V gene end was trimmed by 4 bases and the J gene end by 6 bases; junction bases not matched to a gene: 13. The length of the CDR3 is 17 residues. CDR3 sequence: CASSGLYRTGADEKLFF. Here the CDR3 DNA reads TGTGCCAGCAGCGGCCTATATCGGACAGGGGCCGATGAAAAACTGTTTTTT.

The V gene is TRBV7-9, the J gene TRBJ1-2; D may be TRBD1 (6 bases). Germline V lookup: CDR1 SEHNR, CDR2 FQNEAQ (reference sequence). Trimming removed 1 base from V and 6 bases from J, with 9 bases in between. There are 13 residues in the CDR3. The CDR3 bases are TGTGCCAGCAGCTTAGAACAGGGCAATGGCTACACCTTC. Translating it yields CASSLEQGNGYTF.

The chain carries TRBV7-2 and TRBJ2-7; possibly TRBD2 for D (5 bases). This CDR3 contains 16 residues. CDR1 and CDR2 from the germline V gene are SGHTA and FQGNSA. V was trimmed by 0 bases and J by 1 base, leaving 13 bases between them. The CDR3: CASSLASAGWSYEQYF. CDR3 DNA sequence: TGTGCCAGCAGCTTAGCAAGTGCGGGTTGGTCCTACGAGCAGTACTTC.

This clone was seen just once. CDR3 loop: CASSLAGGLNTEAFF. CDR3 sequence (DNA): TGTGCCAGCAGCTTGGCGGGGGGCTTGAACACTGAAGCTTTCTTT. The V call is TRBV5-4, the J call TRBJ1-1; tentative D call: TRBD1 (6 bases). The V end was cut by 0 bases, the J end by 0 bases, with 9 bases between. The CDR3 sequence is 15 residues long. The germline CDR1 and CDR2 sequences are SGHNT and YYREEE (reference sequence).

CDR3 in DNA: TGCGCCAGCAGCCAAGCCGGACAGGGGGCTTTGAACACTGAAGCTTTCTTT. Amino acids: CASSQAGQGALNTEAFF. V and J are TRBV4-1 and TRBJ1-1; 11 positions match TRBD1. With 1 base clipped from V and 0 bases from J, the junction kept 4 bases outside the gene matches. CDR1 is MGHRA, CDR2 YSYEKL, per germline. The CDR3 has 17 amino acids.

The chain is built from TRBV28 and TRBJ2-2, with 12 bases lining up with TRBD1. Germline V gives CDR1 MDHEN, CDR2 SYDVKM. The CDR3 totals 15 residues. V lost 8 bases, J lost 6 bases, and 7 bases stayed unmatched. Here the CDR3 DNA reads TGTGCCAGCGGAGGGACAGGGGGCTTCGCCGGGGAGCTGTTTTTT. It yields the protein CASGGTGGFAGELFF.

The chain uses TRBV15 and TRBJ2-1; 7 bases map to TRBD2. Germline CDR1 is LNHNV and CDR2 is YYDKDF (reference sequence). V lost 0 bases and J lost 12; bases outside the gene matches: 5. This CDR3 spans 13 amino acids. This chain's CDR3 is CATSRDRQRGQFF. For the CDR3, the DNA is TGTGCCACCAGCAGAGATCGACAGCGGGGGCAGTTCTTC. The full variable domain, completed using reference TRBV15 and TRBJ2-1, is DAMVIQNPRYQVTQFGKPVTLSCSQTLNHNVMYWYQQKSSQAPKLLFHYYDKDFNNEADTPDNFQSRRPNTSFCFLDIRSPGLGDTAMYLCATSRDRQRGQFFGPGTRLTVL.